This entry describes one T cell receptor beta chain. Its specificity is unknown. TCRdb re-called the 5' RACE reads; one entry per CDR3 protein, DNA not given. The listing records approximately 210,000 distinct CDR3 sequences. This sample was included in a study of monozygotic twins with inflammatory bowel disease. Skipping T cell sorting, the study isolated total RNA directly from whole blood. Broader study findings: Other individuals had fewer clonotypes in common with IBD patients than with healthy twins, especially with disease activity.

CDR3 length: 16 amino acids. The V gene's germline CDR1 is MDHEN and CDR2 SYDVKM. The receptor comes from a human donor with ulcerative colitis or Crohn's disease, or a healthy co-twin of an affected twin (not recorded which). The sequenced material came from blood. The rearrangement uses TRBV28 and TRBJ2-7; there is no DNA to check the TCRdb D call of TRBD1. CDR3: CASSLGLSGASYEQYF.